The 5 T cell receptor beta chains in this list originate from one sample, sequenced in a study of identical twins. TCRdb processed the 5' RACE reads anew with MiXCR; each CDR3 protein has one entry. In the table there are about 470,000 distinct CDR3 sequences, approximately 25% of which are singletons. The same sample was also studied in work on T cells expressing NK-cell markers.

The sequenced sample was CD4+ T cells sorted from blood. The receptor source for this set is a woman between 18 and 29 years old in good health.

The chain is built from TRBV18 and TRBJ1-1; D ambiguous. The CDR3 spans 15 residues. Germline loops: CDR1 KGHSH, CDR2 LQKENI. Trimming removed 6 bases at V and 0 bases at J, with 14 bases between. CDR3 in amino acids: CASSAGGTMNTEAFF. The DNA for the CDR3 is TGTGCCAGCTCCGCTGGCGGCACCATGAACACTGAAGCTTTCTTT.

This clonotype has a single count. The gene calls are TRBV4-3 and TRBJ1-1; D is perhaps TRBD1 (6 bases). Trimming cost V 1 base and J 5 bases, with 11 bases left between them. This CDR3 is 14 amino acids long. Per germline, CDR1 LGHNA and CDR2 YSLEER. The CDR3 loop reads CASSQVVGGTEAFF. The CDR3 DNA follows: TGCGCCAGCAGCCAAGTAGTAGGGGGGACTGAAGCTTTCTTT.

This chain links TRBV9 with TRBJ2-7; a weak D match, TRBD2 (6 bases). Germline V CDR1 and CDR2: SGDLS, YYNGEE. The CDR3 length is 14 residues. Trimming removed 4 bases from V and 6 bases from J, with 17 bases in between. The CDR3 is CASSLAPAGSEQYF. For the CDR3, the DNA is TGTGCCAGCAGCCTCGCCCCGGCGGGAAGCGAGCAGTACTTC.

In its sample, this clonotype was seen a few times. This chain links TRBV25-1 with TRBJ2-1, with D perhaps matching TRBD2 (6 bases). Trimming cost V 2 bases and J 4 bases, with 15 bases left between them. CDR1 is MGHDK and CDR2 is SYGVNS in the germline V gene. This CDR3 has 16 amino acids. CDR3 coding DNA: TGTGCCAGCAGTGAAATCGGGTTGAGCGGGTACAATGAGCAGTTCTTC. Its protein is CASSEIGLSGYNEQFF.

There are a few counts of this clonotype. The rearrangement links TRBV11-2 to TRBJ1-6, with 10 bases identical to TRBD1. CDR1 and CDR2 from the germline V gene are SGHAT and FQNNGV. Trimming took 6 bases from V and 10 from J; bases not matched to a gene: 18. The CDR3 sequence is 18 residues long. The CDR3 bases are TGTGCCAGCAGACTAGACAGGGGGCGGTTTATGGGTAGATCACCCCTCCACTTT. Its protein is CASRLDRGRFMGRSPLHF.